The present entry profiles one TCR beta chain with its context. Reverse transcribed after extraction, RNA yielded cDNA as the sequencing template. Libraries were prepared by immunoSEQ multiplex PCR; TCRdb keeps only in-frame clonotypes and omits some of them. The sample lists about 200,000 clones, about two fifths occurring once. This sample is part of a study of CD8+ T cells in alopecia areata. Treatment: oral pan-JAK inhibitor, 5-10 mg twice daily. Trimming removed 3 bases from V and 4 bases from J, with 10 bases in between. The germline CDR1 and CDR2 sequences are SQVTM and ANQGSEA. The CDR3 has 14 amino acids.

This clonotype originated in a human donor with alopecia areata. The input for sequencing was CD4+ T cells sorted from blood, taken at week 34, from a patient treated with tofacitinib. This chain joins TRBV29-1 and TRBJ2-6; TRBD2 is a possible D gene (5 bases). CDR3 region: CSVDEGRGANVLTF. CDR3 bases: TGCAGCGTTGATGAGGGAAGGGGGGCCAACGTCCTGACTTTC. Full variable domain (remainder filled in from reference TRBV29-1 and TRBJ2-6): SAVISQKPSRDICQRGTSLTIQCQVDSQVTMMFWYRQQPGQSLTLIATANQGSEATYESGFVIDKFPISRPNLTFSTLTVSNMSPEDSSIYLCSVDEGRGANVLTFGAGSRLTVL.